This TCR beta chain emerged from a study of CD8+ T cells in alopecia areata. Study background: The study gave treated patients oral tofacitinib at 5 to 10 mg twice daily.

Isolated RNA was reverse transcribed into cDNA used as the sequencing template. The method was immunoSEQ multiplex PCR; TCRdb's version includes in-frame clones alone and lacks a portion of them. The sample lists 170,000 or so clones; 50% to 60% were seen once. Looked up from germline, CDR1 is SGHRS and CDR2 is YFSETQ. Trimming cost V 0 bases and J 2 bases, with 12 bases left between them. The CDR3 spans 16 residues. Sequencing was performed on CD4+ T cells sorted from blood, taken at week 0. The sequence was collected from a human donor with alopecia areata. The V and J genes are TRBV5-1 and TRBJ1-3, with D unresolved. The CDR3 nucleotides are TGCGCCAGCAGCTTGGGTCCGGGATCGACTGGAAACACCATATATTTT. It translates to CASSLGPGSTGNTIYF.